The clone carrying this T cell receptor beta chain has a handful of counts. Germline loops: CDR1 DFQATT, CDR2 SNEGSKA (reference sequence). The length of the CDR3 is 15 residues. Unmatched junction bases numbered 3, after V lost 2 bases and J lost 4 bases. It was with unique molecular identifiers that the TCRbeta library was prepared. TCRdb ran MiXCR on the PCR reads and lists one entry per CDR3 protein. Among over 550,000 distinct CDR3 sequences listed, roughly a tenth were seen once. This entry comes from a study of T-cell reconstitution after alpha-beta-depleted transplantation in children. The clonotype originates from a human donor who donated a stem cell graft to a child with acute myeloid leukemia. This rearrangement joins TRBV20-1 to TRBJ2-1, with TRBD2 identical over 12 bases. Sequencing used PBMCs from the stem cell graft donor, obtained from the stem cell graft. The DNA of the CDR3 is TGCAGTGCTAGAACTAGCGGGAGGTTTTACAATGAGCAGTTCTTC. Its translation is CSARTSGRFYNEQFF.